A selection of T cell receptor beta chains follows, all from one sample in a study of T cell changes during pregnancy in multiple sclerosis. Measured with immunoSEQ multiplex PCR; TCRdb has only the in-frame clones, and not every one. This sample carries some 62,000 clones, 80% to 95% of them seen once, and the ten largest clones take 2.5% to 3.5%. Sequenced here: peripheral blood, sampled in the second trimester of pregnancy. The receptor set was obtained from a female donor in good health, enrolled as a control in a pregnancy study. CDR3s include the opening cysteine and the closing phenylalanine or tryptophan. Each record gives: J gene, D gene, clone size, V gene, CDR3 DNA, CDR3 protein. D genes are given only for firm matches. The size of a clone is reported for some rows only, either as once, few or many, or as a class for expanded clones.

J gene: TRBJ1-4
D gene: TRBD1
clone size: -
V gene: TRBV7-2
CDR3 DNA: TGTGCCAGCAGCGAGCAGGGGGGAAAACTGTTTTTT
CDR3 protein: CASSEQGGKLFF

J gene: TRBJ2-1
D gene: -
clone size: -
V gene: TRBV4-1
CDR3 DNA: TGCGCCAGCAGCCGCGCGCGCGGGGGCAAAGGGAATGAGCAGTTCTTC
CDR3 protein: CASSRARGGKGNEQFF

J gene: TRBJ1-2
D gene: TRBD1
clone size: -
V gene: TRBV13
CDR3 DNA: TGTGCCAGCAGCACCACACCAGGGGGCGAGGACTATGGCTACACCTTC
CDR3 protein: CASSTTPGGEDYGYTF

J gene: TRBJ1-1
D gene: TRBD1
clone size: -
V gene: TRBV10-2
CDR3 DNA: TGCGCCAGCAGAGATAGGACAGGGCCTATGAACACTGAAGCTTTCTTT
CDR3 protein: CASRDRTGPMNTEAFF

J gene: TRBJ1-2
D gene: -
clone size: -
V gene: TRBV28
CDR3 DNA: TGTGCCAGCAGTCCCGGGGGTGTTTCCCCCCGTGGCTACACCTTC
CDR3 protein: CASSPGGVSPRGYTF

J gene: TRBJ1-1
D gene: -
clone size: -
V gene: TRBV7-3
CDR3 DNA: TGTGCCAGCAGCCCTAATGGTGGGAGCACTGAAGCTTTCTTT
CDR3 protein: CASSPNGGSTEAFF

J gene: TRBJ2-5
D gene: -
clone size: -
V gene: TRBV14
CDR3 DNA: TGTGCCAGCAGTGGAACGACAGGCCCCCAAGAGACCCAGTACTTC
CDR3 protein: CASSGTTGPQETQYF

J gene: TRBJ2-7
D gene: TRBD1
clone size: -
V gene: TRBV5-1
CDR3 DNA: TGCGCCAGCAGCTACCTGGGACAGGTTCGGGACGAGCAGTACTTC
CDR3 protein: CASSYLGQVRDEQYF

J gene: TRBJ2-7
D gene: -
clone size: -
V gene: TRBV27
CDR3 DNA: TGTGCCAGCAGTTTACGCGGGACTCAACACTACGAGCAGTACTTC
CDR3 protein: CASSLRGTQHYEQYF

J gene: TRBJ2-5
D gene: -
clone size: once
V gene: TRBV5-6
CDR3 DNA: TGTGCCAGCAGCCCCCAGCGGGAGACCCAGTACTTC
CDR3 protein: CASSPQRETQYF

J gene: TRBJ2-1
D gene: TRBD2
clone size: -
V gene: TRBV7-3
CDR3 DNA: TGTGCCAGCAGCTTAGGGACTATAGGCTCCTACAATGAGCAGTTCTTC
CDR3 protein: CASSLGTIGSYNEQFF

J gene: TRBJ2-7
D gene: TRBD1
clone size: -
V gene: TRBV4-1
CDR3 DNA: TGCGCCAGCAGCCATCCTCCGGGACAGGGCTACGAGCAGTACTTC
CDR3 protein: CASSHPPGQGYEQYF

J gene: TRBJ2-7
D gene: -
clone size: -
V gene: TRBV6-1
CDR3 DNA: TGTGCCAGCAGTGAAGCGCTTGCGGGAACAACCTACGAGCAGTACTTC
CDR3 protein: CASSEALAGTTYEQYF

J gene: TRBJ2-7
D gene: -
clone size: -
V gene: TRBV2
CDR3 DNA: TGTGCCACCGGTCTTGGGCCCTACGAGCAGTACTTC
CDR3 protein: CATGLGPYEQYF

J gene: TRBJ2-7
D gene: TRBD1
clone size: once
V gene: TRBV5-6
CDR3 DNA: TGTGCCAGCAGCGTGACAGGGCTTGGGTCCTACGAGCAGTACTTC
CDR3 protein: CASSVTGLGSYEQYF

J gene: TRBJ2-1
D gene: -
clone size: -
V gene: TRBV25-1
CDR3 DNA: TGTGCCAGCAGCCTAGGCTCGGGGGTTGAGCAGTTCTTC
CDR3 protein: CASSLGSGVEQFF

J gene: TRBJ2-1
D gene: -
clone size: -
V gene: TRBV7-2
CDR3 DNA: TGTGCCAGCAGCTTAAGTCGCGGCCGCTCCTACAATGAGCAGTTCTTC
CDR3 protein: CASSLSRGRSYNEQFF

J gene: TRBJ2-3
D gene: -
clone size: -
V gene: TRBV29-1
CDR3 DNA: TGCAGCACGCCCCCTGGGGGGGCCTCCACAGATACGCAGTATTTT
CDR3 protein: CSTPPGGASTDTQYF

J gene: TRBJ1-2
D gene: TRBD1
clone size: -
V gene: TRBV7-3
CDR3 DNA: TGTGCCAGCAGCGATCTTAGGGACAGGTGCTATGGCTACACCTTC
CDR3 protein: CASSDLRDRCYGYTF

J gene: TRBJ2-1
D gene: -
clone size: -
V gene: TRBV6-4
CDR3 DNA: TGTGCCAGCAGTTCAGGGGAGGGTGATGAGCAGTTCTTC
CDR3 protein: CASSSGEGDEQFF

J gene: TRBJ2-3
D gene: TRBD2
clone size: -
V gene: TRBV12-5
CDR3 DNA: TGTGCTAGTGGTTTGGGGACTAGCGGGACTAGCACAGATACGCAGTATTTT
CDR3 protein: CASGLGTSGTSTDTQYF